Here is one T cell receptor beta chain with its context. These data originate in a study of blood T cells in healthy people across ages. A second roughly 6 to 11 cycle PCR used barcoded and J-beta primers. TCRdb re-called the 5' RACE reads through MiXCR, storing one row per CDR3 protein. The sample holds about a million distinct CDR3 sequences, about two fifths seen once. Looked up from germline, CDR1 is SGDLS and CDR2 is YYNGEE. The V end lost 4 bases, the J end lost 1 base, and 17 bases lay between the germline ends. The CDR3 totals 16 residues. The clonotype was recovered from a man aged 18-30 years in good health. Sequences were obtained from blood. The chain is built from TRBV9 and TRBJ1-1; a possible D gene is TRBD1 (5 bases). The CDR3 DNA reads as TGTGCCAGCAGCCTTACGCCGGGACCCCAGAACACTGAAGCTTTCTTT. Its protein product is CASSLTPGPQNTEAFF. Complete variable domain (other parts from reference TRBV9 and TRBJ1-1): DSGVTQTPKHLITATGQRVTLRCSPRSGDLSVYWYQQSLDQGLQFLIQYYNGEERAKGNILERFSAQQFPDLHSELNLSSLELGDSALYFCASSLTPGPQNTEAFFGQGTRLTVV.